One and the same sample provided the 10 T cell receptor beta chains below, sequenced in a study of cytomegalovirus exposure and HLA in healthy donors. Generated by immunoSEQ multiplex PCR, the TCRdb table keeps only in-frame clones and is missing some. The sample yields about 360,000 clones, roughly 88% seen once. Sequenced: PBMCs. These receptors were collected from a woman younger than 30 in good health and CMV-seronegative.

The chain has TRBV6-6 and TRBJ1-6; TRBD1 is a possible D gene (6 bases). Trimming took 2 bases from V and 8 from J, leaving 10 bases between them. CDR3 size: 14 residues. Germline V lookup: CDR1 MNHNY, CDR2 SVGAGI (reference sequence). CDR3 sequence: CASSYARGDSPLHF. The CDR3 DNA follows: TGTGCCAGCAGTTACGCCAGGGGAGATTCACCCCTCCACTTT.

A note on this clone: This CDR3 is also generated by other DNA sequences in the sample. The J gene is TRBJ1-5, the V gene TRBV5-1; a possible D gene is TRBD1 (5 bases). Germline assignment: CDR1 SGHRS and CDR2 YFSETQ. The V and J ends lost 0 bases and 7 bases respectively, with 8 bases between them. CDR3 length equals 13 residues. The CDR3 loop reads CASSLAGNQPQHF. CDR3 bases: TGCGCCAGCAGCTTGGCAGGGAACCAGCCCCAGCATTTT.

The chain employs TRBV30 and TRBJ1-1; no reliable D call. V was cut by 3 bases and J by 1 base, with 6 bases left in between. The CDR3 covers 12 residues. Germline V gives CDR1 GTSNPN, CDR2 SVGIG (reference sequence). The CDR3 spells CAWRAGNTEAFF. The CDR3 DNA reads TGTGCCTGGAGGGCAGGGAACACTGAAGCTTTCTTT.

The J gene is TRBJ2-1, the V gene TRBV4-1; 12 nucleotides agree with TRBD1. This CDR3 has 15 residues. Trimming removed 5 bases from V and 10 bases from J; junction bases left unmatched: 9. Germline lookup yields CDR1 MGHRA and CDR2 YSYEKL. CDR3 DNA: TGCGCCAGCAGCTACGGGACAGGGGGCTCGGAGGAGCAGTTCTTC. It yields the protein CASSYGTGGSEEQFF.

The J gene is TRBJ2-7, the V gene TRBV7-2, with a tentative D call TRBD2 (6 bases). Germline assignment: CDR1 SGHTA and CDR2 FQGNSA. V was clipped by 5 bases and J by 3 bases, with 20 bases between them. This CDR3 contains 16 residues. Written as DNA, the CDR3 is TGTGCCAGCAGCCCATCAGGGAGGCGAGGCCTCTACGAGCAGTACTTC. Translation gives CASSPSGRRGLYEQYF.

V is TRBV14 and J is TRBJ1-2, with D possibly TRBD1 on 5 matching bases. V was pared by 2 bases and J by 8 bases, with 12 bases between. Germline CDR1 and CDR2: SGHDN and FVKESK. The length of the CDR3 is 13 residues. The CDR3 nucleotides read TGTGCCAGCAGCCAATCAGGGTATGGCGGCTACACCTTC. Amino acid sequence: CASSQSGYGGYTF.

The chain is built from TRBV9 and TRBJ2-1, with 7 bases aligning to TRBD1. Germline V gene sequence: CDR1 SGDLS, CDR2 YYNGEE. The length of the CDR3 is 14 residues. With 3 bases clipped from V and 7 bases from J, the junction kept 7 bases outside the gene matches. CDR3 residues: CASSAYRGTNEQFF. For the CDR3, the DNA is TGTGCCAGCAGCGCGTACAGGGGCACAAATGAGCAGTTCTTC. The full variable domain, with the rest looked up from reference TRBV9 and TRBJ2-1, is DSGVTQTPKHLITATGQRVTLRCSPRSGDLSVYWYQQSLDQGLQFLIQYYNGEERAKGNILERFSAQQFPDLHSELNLSSLELGDSALYFCASSAYRGTNEQFFGPGTRLTVL.

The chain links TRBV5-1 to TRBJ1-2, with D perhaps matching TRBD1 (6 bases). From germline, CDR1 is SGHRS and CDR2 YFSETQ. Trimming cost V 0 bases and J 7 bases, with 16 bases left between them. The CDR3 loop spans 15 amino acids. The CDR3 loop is CASSLAGAGGLGYTF. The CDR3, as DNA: TGCGCCAGCAGCTTGGCCGGGGCCGGGGGGCTTGGCTACACCTTC.

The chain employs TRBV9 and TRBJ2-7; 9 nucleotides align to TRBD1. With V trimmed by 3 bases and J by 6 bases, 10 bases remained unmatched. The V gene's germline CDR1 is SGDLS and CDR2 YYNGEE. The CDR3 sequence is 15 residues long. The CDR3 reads CASSAGQGPIFEQYF. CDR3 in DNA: TGTGCCAGCAGCGCAGGACAGGGGCCCATCTTCGAGCAGTACTTC.

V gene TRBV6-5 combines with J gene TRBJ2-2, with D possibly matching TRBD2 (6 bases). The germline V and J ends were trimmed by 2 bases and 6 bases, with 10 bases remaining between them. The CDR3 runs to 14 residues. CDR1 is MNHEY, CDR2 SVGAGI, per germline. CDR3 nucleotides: TGTGCCAGCAGTTACCCCCCGGGGGCCGGGGAGCTGTTTTTT. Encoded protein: CASSYPPGAGELFF.